This record looks at one T cell receptor beta chain sequence and its context. A read error may account for a junction end that differs from germline. This specimen belongs to a study of blood T cell repertoires in COVID-19. Germline V gene sequence: CDR1 SGHRS, CDR2 YFSETQ. This CDR3 comprises 14 residues. Per the authors' pipeline: Amplification with reference gene primers provided the estimates of nucleated cell counts. The assay was immunoSEQ multiplex PCR, and TCRdb's table has in-frame clones only and misses some. That table furnishes V, J and clone size, whereas the DNA furnished D and trimming. The top ten hold 0.45% to 0.6% of the sample, which has about 170,000 clones, 85% to 90% seen once. Seattle patient enrollment occurred during active infection, with longitudinal follow-up thereafter.

The sequenced sample consisted of peripheral blood. The rearrangement joins TRBV5-1 to TRBJ2-7, with 14 bases lining up with TRBD2. This TCR was sampled from a man aged 55 to 70 with COVID-19, enrolled during active disease. The chain's CDR3 is CASSLGTSGGAPHF. In nucleotides, the CDR3 is TGCGCCAGCAGCCTCGGGACTAGCGGGGGCGCCCCCCACTTC.